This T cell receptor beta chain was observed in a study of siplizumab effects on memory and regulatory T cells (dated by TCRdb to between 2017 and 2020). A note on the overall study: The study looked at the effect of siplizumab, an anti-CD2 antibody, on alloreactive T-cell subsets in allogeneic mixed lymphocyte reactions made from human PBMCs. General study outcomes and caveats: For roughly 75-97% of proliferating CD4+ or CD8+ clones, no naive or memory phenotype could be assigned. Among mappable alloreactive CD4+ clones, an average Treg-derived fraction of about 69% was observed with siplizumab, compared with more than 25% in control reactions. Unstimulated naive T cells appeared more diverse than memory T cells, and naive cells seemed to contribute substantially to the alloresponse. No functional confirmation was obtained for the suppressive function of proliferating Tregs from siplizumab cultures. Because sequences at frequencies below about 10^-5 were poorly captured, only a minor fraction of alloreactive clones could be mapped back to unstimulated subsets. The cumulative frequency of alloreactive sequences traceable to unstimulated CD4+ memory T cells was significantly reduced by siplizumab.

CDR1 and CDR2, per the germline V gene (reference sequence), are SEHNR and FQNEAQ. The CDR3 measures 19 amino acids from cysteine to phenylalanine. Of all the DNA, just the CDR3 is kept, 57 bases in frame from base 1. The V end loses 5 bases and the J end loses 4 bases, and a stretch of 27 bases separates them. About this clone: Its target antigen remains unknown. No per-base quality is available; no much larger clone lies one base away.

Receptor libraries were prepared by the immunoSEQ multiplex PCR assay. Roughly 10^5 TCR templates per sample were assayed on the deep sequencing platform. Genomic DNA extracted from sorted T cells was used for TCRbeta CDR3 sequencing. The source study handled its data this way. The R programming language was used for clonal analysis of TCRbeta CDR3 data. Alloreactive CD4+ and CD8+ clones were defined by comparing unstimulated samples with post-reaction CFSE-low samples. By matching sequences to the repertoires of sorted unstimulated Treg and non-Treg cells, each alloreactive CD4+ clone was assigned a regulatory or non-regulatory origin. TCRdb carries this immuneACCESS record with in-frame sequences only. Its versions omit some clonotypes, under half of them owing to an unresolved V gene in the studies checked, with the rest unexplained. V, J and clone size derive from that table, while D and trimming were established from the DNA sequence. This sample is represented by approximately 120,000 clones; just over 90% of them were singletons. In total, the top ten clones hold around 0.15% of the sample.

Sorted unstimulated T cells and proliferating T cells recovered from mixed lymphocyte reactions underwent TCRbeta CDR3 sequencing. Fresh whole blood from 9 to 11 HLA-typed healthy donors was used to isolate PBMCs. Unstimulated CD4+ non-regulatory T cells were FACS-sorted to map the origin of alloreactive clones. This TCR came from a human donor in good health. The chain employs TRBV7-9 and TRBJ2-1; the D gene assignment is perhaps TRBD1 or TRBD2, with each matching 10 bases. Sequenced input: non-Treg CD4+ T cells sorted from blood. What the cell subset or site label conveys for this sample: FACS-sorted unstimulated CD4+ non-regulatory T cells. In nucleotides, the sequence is TGTGCCAGCAGCCCGGGACAGGGGATAGCGGGGGGCGATTACAATGAGCAGTTCTTC. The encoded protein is CASSPGQGIAGGDYNEQFF.